The rows below give T cell receptor beta chains drawn from one sample of a study of blood T cell repertoires in COVID-19. Assay used: immunoSEQ multiplex PCR; TCRdb lists only in-frame clones, some missing. The profile shows more than 350,000 clones, about 86% of them singletons. Sequenced sample: PBMCs or T cells enriched from blood (not recorded which). The source of these receptors is a woman aged 45-65 years who had recovered from COVID-19. CDR3s include the opening cysteine and the closing phenylalanine or tryptophan. The D gene is left open where the match is weak. Size values are once, few and many counts, or a class for expanded clones, and some rows have none.

D gene	J gene	clone size	V gene	CDR3 protein	CDR3 DNA
NA	TRBJ2-2	NA	TRBV11-1	CASSPQHRSNTGELFF	TGTGCCAGCAGCCCACAACACAGATCGAACACCGGGGAGCTGTTTTTT
NA	TRBJ1-5	NA	TRBV3-1/TRBV3-2	CASSWGLGDSNQPQHF	TGTGCCAGCAGCTGGGGACTGGGAGATAGCAATCAGCCCCAGCATTTT
NA	TRBJ1-6	NA	TRBV21-1	CASRQGREDSPLHF	TGTGCCAGCAGACAGGGGAGAGAGGACTCACCCCTCCACTTT
TRBD1	TRBJ2-7	NA	TRBV10-1	CASSESDRVAYEQYF	TGCGCCAGCAGTGAGTCGGACAGGGTGGCCTACGAGCAGTACTTC
NA	TRBJ2-1	NA	TRBV7-2	CASSLPSGVGEQFF	TGTGCCAGCAGCTTACCCTCCGGGGTTGGTGAGCAGTTCTTC
TRBD1	TRBJ2-7	NA	TRBV6-5	CASRDPGQGDYEQYF	TGTGCCAGCAGAGATCCGGGACAGGGGGACTACGAGCAGTACTTC
NA	TRBJ2-7	once	TRBV29-1	CSVIPGHSYEQYF	TGCAGCGTCATACCGGGACATTCCTACGAGCAGTACTTC
TRBD2	TRBJ2-7	NA	TRBV27	CASSPGRAYEQYF	TGTGCCAGCAGTCCGGGGAGGGCGTACGAGCAGTACTTC
NA	TRBJ2-2	NA	TRBV5-8	CASRGTNTGELFF	TGTGCCAGCCGCGGGACGAACACCGGGGAGCTGTTTTTT
NA	TRBJ1-2	NA	TRBV18	CASSPVRGSDGYTF	TGTGCCAGCTCACCGGTACGAGGGTCTGACGGCTACACCTTC
NA	TRBJ2-7	NA	TRBV11-2	CASSSVQGDRGF	TGTGCCAGCAGCTCCGTCCAGGGTGACCGCGGCTTC
NA	TRBJ1-2	once	TRBV6-1	CASSETGTYGYTF	TGTGCCAGCAGTGAAACAGGTACCTATGGCTACACCTTC
NA	TRBJ2-7	NA	TRBV27	CASSFGRTYEQYF	TGTGCCAGCAGTTTCGGCAGGACCTACGAGCAGTACTTC
NA	TRBJ2-1	NA	TRBV5-6	CASEGGGRVYNEQFF	TGTGCCAGCGAAGGGGGTGGCAGGGTATACAATGAGCAGTTCTTC
NA	TRBJ1-1	once	TRBV5-5	CASSLDRMNTEAFF	TGTGCCAGCAGCTTAGACAGGATGAACACTGAAGCTTTCTTT
NA	TRBJ1-1	NA	TRBV11-3	CASSQGVNTEAFF	TGTGCCAGCAGCCAAGGGGTGAACACTGAAGCTTTCTTT
TRBD2	TRBJ2-7	NA	TRBV6-1	CASSASGGGVYEQYF	TGTGCCAGCAGTGCGTCTGGCGGGGGGGTCTACGAGCAGTACTTC
NA	TRBJ1-2	NA	TRBV30	CAWSVGAYSRGYGYTF	TGTGCCTGGAGTGTGGGCGCTTACTCAAGGGGCTATGGCTACACCTTC
NA	TRBJ1-4	NA	TRBV5-4	CASSLVPGEKLFF	TGTGCCAGCAGCTTGGTTCCAGGAGAAAAACTGTTTTTT
NA	TRBJ1-1	NA	TRBV11-3	CASSTASGVAFF	TGTGCCAGCAGCACGGCATCGGGTGTAGCTTTCTTT
TRBD1	TRBJ1-2	NA	TRBV28	CASTTSGTGWDGYTF	TGTGCCAGCACGACCTCCGGGACAGGGTGGGATGGCTACACCTTC
NA	TRBJ1-2	NA	TRBV2	CASSVTGFGGYTF	TGTGCCAGCAGTGTGACTGGGTTTGGCGGCTACACCTTC
TRBD2	TRBJ2-5	NA	TRBV7-2	CASSLGQLGSGGGETQYF	TGTGCCAGCAGCTTAGGGCAGTTAGGTAGCGGGGGCGGGGAGACCCAGTACTTC
NA	TRBJ2-7	NA	TRBV3-1/TRBV3-2	CASSRGTSIGHEQYF	TGTGCCAGCAGCCGAGGGACATCGATCGGCCACGAGCAGTACTTC
NA	TRBJ1-5	NA	TRBV4-1	CASSQAVGFRSEPQHF	TGCGCCAGCAGCCAAGCCGTTGGCTTCCGAAGTGAGCCCCAGCATTTT
NA	TRBJ1-3	NA	TRBV30	CAWIPLGEGTIYF	TGTGCCTGGATCCCCCTGGGGGAGGGCACCATATATTTT
NA	TRBJ2-7	NA	TRBV27	CASSLSLGAYEQYF	TGTGCCAGCAGTTTATCGCTGGGAGCCTACGAGCAGTACTTC
NA	TRBJ1-4	NA	TRBV6-1	CASSGGHSTSTNEKLFF	TGTGCCAGCAGTGGGGGACACAGTACATCAACTAATGAAAAACTGTTTTTT